Listed here are 19 T cell receptor beta chains from one sample, sequenced in a study of Graves' ophthalmopathy and Graves' hyperthyroidism. Amplification of TCR beta CDR3 regions used RNA transcripts. In the first round, RT-PCR was carried out with HTBI primers, and a multiplex PCR formed the second round. MiXCR was run by TCRdb on the multiplex PCR reads, yielding one entry per CDR3 protein. The repertoire holds over a million distinct CDR3 sequences, 35% to 40% seen once, with around 10% in the top ten. The sample comprised peripheral blood or thyroid tissue (not recorded which). The origin of the receptors is an adult man with Graves' hyperthyroidism.

In its sample, this clonotype was seen many times. This rearrangement joins TRBV7-2 to TRBJ1-5; a possible D gene is TRBD1 (5 bases). Germline-derived CDR1 and CDR2 are SGHTA and FQGNSA. Trimming left V 1 base short and J 7 bases short, with 14 bases between. This CDR3 spans 15 amino acids. This CDR3 is CASSLVVSGDQPQHF. For the CDR3, the DNA is TGTGCCAGCAGCTTAGTGGTCTCTGGGGACCAGCCCCAGCATTTT. Complete variable domain (other parts from reference TRBV7-2 and TRBJ1-5): GAGVSQSPSNKVTEKGKDVELRCDPISGHTALYWYRQSLGQGLEFLIYFQGNSAPDKSGLPSDRFSAERTGGSVSTLTIQRTQQEDSAVYLCASSLVVSGDQPQHFGDGTRLSIL.

The rearrangement joins TRBV6-1 to TRBJ2-5; D unresolved. The CDR3 has 13 residues. Looked up from germline, CDR1 is MNHNS and CDR2 is SASEGT. Trimming took off 4 bases at V and 2 bases at J, with 8 bases between the two ends. The CDR3 DNA reads as TGTGCCAGCAGTGGAAGGCAGCAAGAGACCCAGTACTTC. As protein: CASSGRQQETQYF.

The chain combines TRBV6-2 or TRBV6-3 with TRBJ1-5, with 10 bases identical to TRBD1. V dropped 8 bases and J dropped 3; count of bases not matched to a gene: 7. The CDR3 runs to 15 residues. The germline V gene has CDR1 MNHEY and CDR2 SVGEGT. Written as DNA, the CDR3 is TGTGCCAGCGCGGACAGGGGGGTGGCCAATCAGCCCCAGCATTTT. Residues: CASADRGVANQPQHF.

In its sample, this clonotype was seen a few times. This chain links TRBV18 with TRBJ2-7; no clear D. The CDR3 runs 12 residues. The V gene lost 4 bases and the J gene lost 7 bases, with 11 bases spanning the gap. CDR1 is KGHSH and CDR2 is LQKENI in the germline V gene. The CDR3 DNA reads TGTGCCAGCTCACAAACGACCTGGGAGCAGTACTTC. Translating it yields CASSQTTWEQYF.

The chain links TRBV7-9 to TRBJ2-7; 7 positions match TRBD2. The CDR3 spans 14 residues. The V gene's germline CDR1 is SEHNR and CDR2 FQNEAQ (reference sequence). V was clipped by 4 bases and J by 2 bases; unmatched bases: 5. CDR3 sequence reads: CASSSWAGAYEQYF. The CDR3 nucleotides are TGTGCCAGCAGCTCTTGGGCGGGGGCCTACGAGCAGTACTTC.

This clonotype was counted many times. The V call is TRBV29-1, the J call TRBJ2-5; 9 bases fit TRBD1. V shed 4 bases, J shed 1 base, and the junction held 4 bases outside the gene matches. The CDR3 is made up of 14 amino acids. CDR1 and CDR2 (germline): SQVTM, ANQGSEA. The CDR3 region has the DNA TGCAGCGTTGGACAGGGGGGCACCCAAGAGACCCAGTACTTC. Its protein is CSVGQGGTQETQYF.

This clonotype was observed once. The V gene is TRBV24-1, the J gene TRBJ2-7; 9 bases are shared with TRBD1. The CDR3 sequence is 14 residues long. Germline V lookup: CDR1 KGHDR, CDR2 SFDVKD. The J segment lost 5 bases and the V segment lost 6 bases, leaving 7 bases of the junction unmatched. CDR3 amino acids: CATSYQTGGNEQYF. In DNA, the CDR3 is TGTGCCACCAGTTACCAGACAGGGGGGAACGAGCAGTACTTC.

As for this clonotype: At one end the junction does not follow the germline gene, possibly because of a read error. The chain is built from TRBV10-3 and TRBJ1-2, with D possibly TRBD1 on 5 matching bases. This CDR3 comprises 17 residues. The germline CDR1 and CDR2 sequences are ENHRY and SYGVKD. CDR3 in DNA: TGTGCCAGCAGTCCCCGGGGGGACGGGGGGGGAAACTATGGCTACACCTTC. Its translation is CASSPRGDGGGNYGYTF.

The V and J genes are TRBV15 and TRBJ2-7; D possibly corresponds to TRBD1 (6 bases). The CDR3 totals 14 residues. V gave up 3 bases and J gave up 5 bases, with 14 bases separating them. Germline loops: CDR1 LNHNV, CDR2 YYDKDF (reference sequence). The CDR3 sequence is CATSRQTGNHEQYF. The CDR3 DNA is TGTGCCACCAGCAGGCAAACAGGGAATCACGAGCAGTACTTC.

The V and J genes are TRBV10-3 and TRBJ2-5; 10 bases agree with TRBD1. Trimming took 3 bases from V and 5 from J; bases not matched to a gene: 9. The CDR3 covers 16 residues. Germline CDR1 is ENHRY and CDR2 is SYGVKD. The CDR3 here is CAISDERQGADETQYF. The CDR3 DNA sequence: TGTGCCATCAGTGACGAGAGACAGGGGGCCGACGAGACCCAGTACTTC.

V gene TRBV29-1 combines with J gene TRBJ2-2, with TRBD2 matching 7 bases. V lost 3 bases and J lost 6; bases outside the gene matches: 7. Germline-derived CDR1 and CDR2 are SQVTM and ANQGSEA. The CDR3 spans 14 residues. CDR3 DNA sequence: TGCAGCGTTGAGCAGATAGCGGGTTCCGGGGAGCTGTTTTTT. This gives the protein CSVEQIAGSGELFF.

This clonotype was counted at least ten times. V gene TRBV14 combines with J gene TRBJ1-1; no clear D. V lost 4 bases and J lost 4, with 10 bases in between. CDR1 and CDR2 from the germline V gene are SGHDN and FVKESK. There are 13 residues in the CDR3. In nucleotides, the CDR3 is TGTGCCAGCAGCCGACGAGGGCGCACTGAAGCTTTCTTT. Its protein is CASSRRGRTEAFF.

The chain uses TRBV2 and TRBJ1-1; D gene ambiguous. From germline, CDR1 is SNHLY and CDR2 FYNNEI. This CDR3 contains 14 residues. The V end was cut by 7 bases, the J end by 0 bases, with 12 bases between. The CDR3 is CASTWERVNTEAFF. CDR3 DNA sequence: TGTGCCAGCACCTGGGAACGGGTGAACACTGAAGCTTTCTTT.

The gene calls are TRBV6-5 and TRBJ2-2, with D possibly TRBD2 on 6 matching bases. Germline CDR1 and CDR2: MNHEY and SVGAGI. CDR3 length: 15 amino acids. Between the trimmed V and J ends, which lost 4 bases and 6 bases, there was a span of 15 bases. CDR3 nucleotide sequence: TGTGCCAGCAGTTTGGGACTGCCGGGGTCCGGGGAGCTGTTTTTT. It codes for CASSLGLPGSGELFF.

The V gene is TRBV15, the J gene TRBJ1-4; 9 nucleotides match TRBD1. The CDR3 is made up of 17 amino acids. J was trimmed by 7 bases and V by 0 bases; bases with no gene match: 9. From germline, CDR1 is LNHNV and CDR2 YYDKDF (reference sequence). This CDR3 is CATSREGQGGVAEKLFF. The CDR3 nucleotides are TGTGCCACCAGCAGAGAGGGACAGGGTGGAGTGGCTGAAAAACTGTTTTTT.

The chain combines TRBV18 with TRBJ2-5; 13 bases line up with TRBD2. This CDR3 has 17 amino acids. The V gene's germline CDR1 is KGHSH and CDR2 LQKENI. J lost 3 bases, V lost 2 bases, and 6 bases had no gene match. CDR3 region: CASSPRSTSGGKETQYF. CDR3 DNA sequence: TGTGCCAGCTCACCAAGATCGACTAGCGGGGGGAAAGAGACCCAGTACTTC.

On this clonotype: The conserved final phenylalanine or tryptophan is absent from the CDR3, which likely points to a read error. The DNA is omitted, as the CDR3 cannot be located on it reliably, and the CDR3 follows TCRdb's listing. The rearrangement joins TRBV7-2 to TRBJ2-7; the table's D call TRBD2 went unverified against the DNA. The CDR3 totals 10 residues, both ends included. The V gene's germline CDR1 is SGHTA and CDR2 FQGNSA. The CDR3 reads CASRLGEGIR.

This clonotype showed up just a few times. The CDR3: CASSQEWVSAGELFF. For the CDR3, the DNA is TGCGCCAGCAGCCAAGAATGGGTTTCGGCCGGGGAGCTGTTTTTT. This chain links TRBV4-1 with TRBJ2-2; no reliable D call. Looked up from germline, CDR1 is MGHRA and CDR2 is YSYEKL. V lost 0 bases and J 6 bases, leaving 11 bases between the germline ends. The CDR3 covers 15 residues.

On this clonotype itself: A much larger clone is a single base away; this may be a read error. The chain employs TRBV20-1 and TRBJ1-5, with D perhaps matching TRBD1 (6 bases). The last part of the DNA fits TRBJ2-3 better; the J call may be wrong. The CDR3 has 13 amino acids. The germline gives CDR1 DFQATT, CDR2 SNEGSKA (reference sequence). The CDR3 DNA sequence: TGCAGTGCTATTTCAGGGGTCAATCAGCCCCAGTATTTT. As protein: CSAISGVNQPQYF.